What follows is one TCR beta chain and its context. Its antigen is currently unknown. This entry comes from a study of siplizumab effects on memory and regulatory T cells. Regarding the study as a whole: The study found naive T cells seemingly more diverse than memory cells and seemingly major alloresponse contributors. Solely a minor proportion of alloreactive clones could be assigned to unstimulated subsets. Proliferating Tregs from siplizumab cultures lacked functional confirmation of suppression.

Sequenced by immunoSEQ multiplex PCR; TCRdb stores in-frame clones only, minus some. The sample lists over 55,000 clones, approximately 87% occurring once. Losses at the gene ends were 3 bases for V and 7 bases for J; bases not matched to a gene: 15. Germline loops: CDR1 SNHLY, CDR2 FYNNEI. The CDR3 has 17 residues. Investigators obtained sequences from unstimulated naive, memory, effector memory and TEMRA subsets in three donor pairs. The sequence derives from a human donor in good health. Sequencing was performed on memory CD4+ T cells sorted from blood. The rearrangement links TRBV2 to TRBJ2-5; 9 nucleotides line up with TRBD2. In DNA, the CDR3 is TGTGCCAGCAGTGAGGGCCCGGGCGGGAGGGGCGTGCGGACCCAGTACTTC. Translation gives CASSEGPGGRGVRTQYF.